One sample yielded the 30 T cell receptor beta chains listed below, sequenced in a study of blood T cell repertoires in COVID-19. Only in-frame clones appear in the TCRdb table, and some are missing; sequencing was by immunoSEQ multiplex PCR. The sample yields approximately 490,000 clones, more than 85% seen once. The sequenced material came from PBMCs or T cells enriched from blood (not recorded which). The receptor source for this set is a woman aged 55-70 years who had recovered from COVID-19.

V and J are TRBV6-1 and TRBJ2-7, with 8 bases fitting TRBD1. The CDR3 is made up of 15 amino acids. The junction had 9 bases not matched to a gene; V was cut back by 2 bases and J by 6 bases. Germline CDR1 reads MNHNS; CDR2 reads SASEGT. The CDR3 DNA reads TGTGCCAGCAGTGAATCCGGACAGGGAGTGGGCGAGCAGTACGTC. It translates to CASSESGQGVGEQYV.

The chain joins TRBV27 to TRBJ1-4; weak D call: TRBD1 (5 bases). Germline CDR1 and CDR2: MNHEY and SMNVEV (reference sequence). CDR3 size: 14 residues. Trimming took 5 bases from V and 7 from J, leaving 14 bases between them. The CDR3 sequence is CASSLKQGSEKLFF. For the CDR3, the DNA is TGTGCCAGCAGTCTTAAGCAGGGATCTGAAAAACTGTTTTTT.

The chain combines TRBV2 with TRBJ1-1; D gene ambiguous. Trimming took off 6 bases at V and 0 bases at J, with 8 bases between the two ends. This CDR3 comprises 13 residues. Germline CDR1 reads SNHLY; CDR2 reads FYNNEI. In nucleotides, the CDR3 is TGTGCCAGCAGCCTCTCAGTGAACACTGAAGCTTTCTTT. It translates to CASSLSVNTEAFF.

The chain uses TRBV6-2 or TRBV6-3 and TRBJ1-5; possible D gene TRBD1, 5 bases. The CDR3 loop spans 14 amino acids. The V gene's germline CDR1 is MNHEY and CDR2 SVGEGT. Trimming took 4 bases from V and 4 from J, leaving 11 bases between them. CDR3 nucleotide sequence: TGTGCCAGCAGTTTCGGGGGACCTAATCAGCCCCAGCATTTT. Amino acid sequence: CASSFGGPNQPQHF.

This clone was counted once. The V call is TRBV27, the J call TRBJ1-6; TRBD1 aligns across 9 bases. V lost 8 bases to trimming and J lost 7 bases; unmatched junction nucleotides: 3. CDR1 and CDR2 (germline): MNHEY, SMNVEV (reference sequence). The CDR3 loop spans 13 amino acids. This CDR3 is CASHGTGNSPLHF. The DNA of the CDR3 is TGTGCCAGCCACGGGACAGGGAATTCACCCCTCCACTTT.

This rearrangement joins TRBV19 to TRBJ1-5; TRBD1 matches 8 bases. Germline V gene lookup returns CDR1 LNHDA and CDR2 SQIVND (reference sequence). V lost 5 bases to trimming and J lost 3 bases; unmatched junction nucleotides: 9. The CDR3 sequence is 16 residues long. CDR3: CASSEKTGAVNQPQHF. CDR3 DNA sequence: TGTGCCAGTAGTGAGAAGACAGGGGCCGTCAATCAGCCCCAGCATTTT.

Concerning this clone: The same CDR3 arises from other DNA sequences in this sample as well. This rearrangement joins TRBV5-1 to TRBJ2-1, with D unresolved. V lost 0 bases and J lost 5, with 3 bases in between. From germline, CDR1 is SGHRS and CDR2 YFSETQ. This CDR3 contains 12 residues. The CDR3 DNA is TGCGCCAGCAGCTTGGGCGACAATGAGCAGTTCTTC. Its protein is CASSLGDNEQFF.

This clone was detected only a few times. The V call is TRBV6-5, the J call TRBJ1-1; D is ambiguous. The CDR3 has 13 residues. Looked up from germline, CDR1 is MNHEY and CDR2 is SVGAGI. The germline V and J ends were trimmed by 6 bases and 6 bases, with 14 bases remaining between them. CDR3 sequence reads: CASRPIPDSEAFF. CDR3 nucleotide sequence: TGTGCCAGCAGGCCAATTCCGGACTCTGAAGCTTTCTTT.

V usage is TRBV6-1 and J usage is TRBJ1-1, with a possible D match to TRBD1 (5 bases). The CDR3 is 14 residues long. CDR1 is MNHNS, CDR2 SASEGT, per germline. Trimming shortened V by 2 bases and J by 4 bases, and 11 bases separated the two germline ends. Here the CDR3 DNA reads TGTGCCAGCAGTGAATTAGGGAGGGGCACTGAAGCTTTCTTT. This codes for CASSELGRGTEAFF.

Regarding this clone: The junction differs from germline at one of its ends, possibly a read error. The V gene is TRBV29-1, the J gene TRBJ2-1; 7 nucleotides agree with TRBD1. The CDR3 length is 12 residues. Germline CDR1 SQVTM, CDR2 ANQGSEA. The CDR3 nucleotides read TGCAGCGGACGGACAGGCTACGATGAGCAGTTCTTC. Residues: CSGRTGYDEQFF.

The V and J genes are TRBV5-5 and TRBJ2-7; D possibly corresponds to TRBD2 (5 bases). CDR1 SGHKS and CDR2 YYEKEE come from the germline V gene (reference sequence). The CDR3 has 14 residues. The ends were cut back, 1 base at V and 6 bases at J, with 14 bases in the middle. The chain's CDR3 is CASSLSRTGGEQYV. The DNA for the CDR3 is TGTGCCAGCAGCTTGAGCAGGACTGGAGGCGAGCAGTACGTC.

This rearrangement joins TRBV13 to TRBJ1-5; D gene ambiguous. With 2 bases removed from V and 6 bases from J, the gap between germline ends came to 5 bases. In germline, CDR1 is PRHDT, CDR2 FYEKMQ (reference sequence). CDR3 size: 12 residues. The CDR3 is CASSLKSQPQHF. CDR3 sequence (DNA): TGTGCCAGCAGCTTAAAGAGTCAGCCCCAGCATTTT.

The chain recombines TRBV6-5 with TRBJ2-7, with D tentatively TRBD1 (6 bases). This CDR3 is 14 amino acids long. V lost 6 bases, J lost 2 bases, and 14 bases lay in between. CDR1 is MNHEY and CDR2 is SVGAGI in the germline V gene. The CDR3 protein is CASRIRDTAYEQYV. CDR3 coding DNA: TGTGCCAGCAGGATCCGGGACACCGCCTACGAGCAGTACGTC.

This sequence joins TRBV6-1 and TRBJ1-2; D gene unclear. CDR1 is MNHNS and CDR2 is SASEGT in the germline V gene. Trimming took 4 bases from V and 4 from J, leaving 10 bases between them. This CDR3 is 13 amino acids long. The CDR3 loop reads CASSAAGIYGYTF. The CDR3 region has the DNA TGTGCCAGCAGTGCAGCCGGTATCTATGGCTACACCTTC.

J is TRBJ2-3 and V is TRBV5-1; TRBD1 is a possible D gene (6 bases). Germline-derived CDR1 and CDR2 are SGHRS and YFSETQ. Trimming pared 6 bases from V and 6 bases from J, leaving 14 bases between. This CDR3 contains 13 residues. The CDR3 region is CASTPQGWDTQYF. The CDR3 nucleotides are TGCGCCAGCACCCCTCAGGGGTGGGATACGCAGTATTTT.

This sequence joins TRBV7-5 and TRBJ2-7; the D call in the table, TRBD1, was not verified against the DNA. TRBV7-5 is listed as a pseudogene. This CDR3 comprises 13 residues. CDR3 sequence reads: CARSPGQLYEQYF. CDR3 nucleotide sequence: TGTGCCAGAAGCCCAGGACAGCTCTACGAGCAGTACTTC.

This clone was found once. The CDR3 region is CASSYSGGRADSYEQYV. DNA for the CDR3: TGTGCCAGCAGTTACTCGGGGGGTAGGGCCGACTCCTACGAGCAGTACGTC. The chain joins TRBV6-2 or TRBV6-3 to TRBJ2-7; TRBD2 might be the D (6 bases). This CDR3 has 17 residues. With 0 bases removed from V and 0 bases from J, the gap between germline ends came to 15 bases. Looked up from germline, CDR1 is MNHEY and CDR2 is SVGEGT.

This clone was counted only a few times. V gene TRBV24-1 combines with J gene TRBJ2-1, with D perhaps TRBD2 (7 bases). Germline CDR1 reads KGHDR; CDR2 reads SFDVKD. The CDR3 contains 15 residues. Trimming pared 3 bases from V and 5 bases from J, leaving 13 bases between. The chain's CDR3 is CATSDGGAQHNEQFF. Written as DNA, the CDR3 is TGTGCCACCAGTGATGGGGGGGCGCAGCACAATGAGCAGTTCTTC.

The chain recombines TRBV30 with TRBJ2-7; tentatively, D is TRBD2 (6 bases). The V end lost 0 bases, the J end lost 7 bases, and 13 bases lay between the germline ends. Germline V gene lookup returns CDR1 GTSNPN and CDR2 SVGIG (reference sequence). The CDR3 length is 13 residues. CDR3 nucleotide sequence: TGTGCCTGGAGTGTCGGACGGGAGTCGGAGCAGTACTTC. Translated: CAWSVGRESEQYF.

The V call is TRBV24-1, the J call TRBJ1-1; 8 bases match TRBD1. Per the germline V gene, CDR1 is KGHDR and CDR2 is SFDVKD. V shed 4 bases, J shed 7 bases, and the junction held 13 bases outside the gene matches. This CDR3 has 16 residues. The CDR3 sequence: CATSDRTGRDQGEAFF. The DNA of the CDR3 is TGTGCCACCAGTGACAGGACAGGGCGGGATCAGGGTGAAGCTTTCTTT.

The chain combines TRBV10-3 with TRBJ2-2, with D maybe TRBD2 (6 bases). Germline V gives CDR1 ENHRY, CDR2 SYGVKD. CDR3 length: 16 amino acids. Trimming took off 7 bases at V and 0 bases at J, with 15 bases between the two ends. CDR3 residues: CAITRMVAANTGELFF. CDR3 nucleotides: TGTGCCATCACTCGAATGGTAGCGGCGAACACCGGGGAGCTGTTTTTT.

The genes are TRBV3-1 (or the pseudogene TRBV3-2) and TRBJ1-1, with D possibly being TRBD1 (5 bases). Germline lookup yields CDR1 LGHDT and CDR2 YNNKEL (reference sequence). CDR3 length: 14 residues. V was clipped by 0 bases and J by 6 bases, with 11 bases between them. The CDR3 DNA reads as TGTGCCAGCAGCCAAGATAGGGGTCTCTCTGAAGCTTTCTTT. Amino acid sequence: CASSQDRGLSEAFF.

This sequence joins TRBV11-3 and TRBJ2-5, with a weak D call TRBD1 (6 bases). The CDR3 has 13 amino acids. CDR1 is SGHNT and CDR2 is YENEEA in the germline V gene. Trimming pared 5 bases from V and 7 bases from J, leaving 14 bases between. This chain's CDR3 is CASSQGTAGTQYF. The DNA of the CDR3 is TGTGCCAGCAGCCAGGGGACGGCGGGGACCCAGTACTTC.

The rearrangement joins TRBV3-1 (or the pseudogene TRBV3-2) to TRBJ1-1, with D possibly TRBD1 on 6 matching bases. V gave up 1 base and J gave up 6 bases, with 15 bases separating them. This CDR3 region has 15 residues. Germline values: CDR1 LGHDT, CDR2 YNNKEL (reference sequence). As DNA, the CDR3 is TGTGCCAGCAGCCAAGTGGGTGGGGGCGAACCTGAAGCTTTCTTT. Its translation is CASSQVGGGEPEAFF.

V gene TRBV9 combines with J gene TRBJ2-7, with 10 positions matching TRBD2. The CDR3 has 14 residues. Germline lookup yields CDR1 SGDLS and CDR2 YYNGEE. Trimming took 0 bases from V and 6 from J; bases not matched to a gene: 3. The CDR3 DNA sequence: TGTGCCAGCAGCGTAGCGAGCGGGGGGGGCGAGCAGTACTTC. Amino acids: CASSVASGGGEQYF.

This clone was seen a handful of times. J is TRBJ2-3 and V is TRBV5-5; D possibly corresponds to TRBD2 (6 bases). V gave up 4 bases and J gave up 0 bases, with 12 bases separating them. The germline gives CDR1 SGHKS, CDR2 YYEKEE (reference sequence). The length of the CDR3 is 15 residues. CDR3 loop: CASSGAGWSTDTQYF. The CDR3 coding sequence is TGTGCCAGCAGCGGAGCGGGTTGGAGCACAGATACGCAGTATTTT.

This chain's CDR3 is CASSFRGGGGPQHF. In nucleotides, the CDR3 is TGTGCCAGCAGCTTTAGGGGGGGCGGGGGGCCCCAGCATTTT. The V gene is TRBV7-2, the J gene TRBJ1-5; D might be TRBD1 (6 bases). Germline assignment: CDR1 SGHTA and CDR2 FQGNSA. The CDR3 runs to 14 residues. V gave up 3 bases and J gave up 9 bases, with 15 bases separating them.

This chain joins TRBV6-6 and TRBJ2-5, with 8 bases that match TRBD1. Germline V gene data show CDR1 as MNHNY and CDR2 as SVGAGI (reference sequence). The CDR3 contains 16 residues. The ends lost 0 bases at V and 3 bases at J; junction bases unmatched: 6. Here the CDR3 reads CASSYSRTGFEETQYF. CDR3 bases: TGTGCCAGCAGTTACTCCCGGACAGGGTTTGAAGAGACCCAGTACTTC.

The rearrangement joins TRBV5-4 to TRBJ2-7, with D tentatively TRBD2 (6 bases). Germline values: CDR1 SGHNT, CDR2 YYREEE (reference sequence). The CDR3 is made up of 13 amino acids. Between the trimmed V and J ends, which lost 1 base and 6 bases, there was a span of 11 bases. The CDR3: CASSLWQGGEQYF. The CDR3, as DNA: TGTGCCAGCAGCTTGTGGCAGGGAGGCGAGCAGTACTTC.

Concerning this clone: The same CDR3 also results from other DNA sequences found in this sample. V is TRBV2 and J is TRBJ1-2; 11 bases fit TRBD1. The CDR3 extends over 14 amino acids. J was trimmed by 6 bases and V by 0 bases; bases with no gene match: 0. From germline, CDR1 is SNHLY and CDR2 FYNNEI. CDR3 protein: CASSEAGQGDGYTF. The CDR3 DNA sequence: TGTGCCAGCAGTGAAGCGGGACAGGGGGATGGCTACACCTTC.